This TCR beta chain is drawn from a study of blood T cell repertoires in COVID-19. Study as a whole: PBMCs, B-cell-depleted T cells, or T cells provided the cDNA or gDNA that made up the material.

Using immunoSEQ multiplex PCR, the repertoire was profiled, and TCRdb retains in-frame clones only, with some absent. The repertoire holds 120,000 to 150,000 clones, with roughly nine tenths as singletons. The germline V gene encodes CDR1 SGHNT and CDR2 YENEEA. The CDR3 is 13 amino acids. V lost 5 bases and J 5 bases, leaving 13 bases between the germline ends. The sequenced sample was peripheral blood. The genes are TRBV11-3 and TRBJ2-7, with D perhaps matching TRBD1 (5 bases). The receptor was derived from a man aged 18 to 29 with COVID-19, enrolled during active disease. DNA for the CDR3: TGTGCCAGCAGCCCCGGTGGGGCCCACGAGCAGTACTTC. This sequence encodes CASSPGGAHEQYF.